Presented here are 4 T cell receptor beta chains from one specimen sequenced in a study of blood T cell repertoires in COVID-19 (dated by TCRdb to the early 2020s). Libraries were constructed by the immunoSEQ multiplex PCR assay. TCRdb re-hosts the immuneACCESS table, in-frame sequences only. Its copies lack some clones; in the studies checked, an unresolved V gene accounts for under half of them, and the cause for the rest is not known. Present in this sample are fewer than 250,000 clones, roughly 89% of which were seen just once. Just over 2.5% of the sample goes to the ten largest clones. Input material: PBMCs or T cells enriched from blood (not recorded which). The receptors come from a woman aged 25 to 39 with acute COVID-19.

The rearrangement joins TRBV7-2 to TRBJ2-1; weak D call: TRBD1 (6 bases). The CDR3 contains 16 residues. V was trimmed by 1 base and J by 3 bases, leaving 13 bases between them. CDR1 is SGHTA and CDR2 is FQGNSA in the germline V gene. The CDR3: CASSLGPPGDYNEQFF. The CDR3 nucleotides are TGTGCCAGCAGCTTAGGCCCACCAGGGGACTACAATGAGCAGTTCTTC.

This chain uses TRBV5-1 with TRBJ2-1; 9 bases agree with TRBD2. This CDR3 contains 15 residues. V lost 4 bases to trimming and J lost 5 bases; unmatched junction nucleotides: 7. The V gene's germline CDR1 is SGHRS and CDR2 YFSETQ. Here the CDR3 reads CASSGLAGRDNEQFF. The CDR3 nucleotides are TGCGCCAGCAGCGGTCTAGCGGGGCGAGACAATGAGCAGTTCTTC. The full variable domain, completed using reference TRBV5-1 and TRBJ2-1, is KAGVTQTPRYLIKTRGQQVTLSCSPISGHRSVSWYQQTPGQGLQFLFEYFSETQRNKGNFPGRFSGRQFSNSRSEMNVSTLELGDSALYLCASSGLAGRDNEQFFGPGTRLTVL.

The rearrangement joins TRBV19 to TRBJ1-5; D not resolved. The CDR3 covers 15 residues. Germline CDR1 reads LNHDA; CDR2 reads SQIVND (reference sequence). Trimming shortened V by 2 bases and J by 4 bases, and 12 bases separated the two germline ends. The CDR3 protein is CASSIWRESNQPQHF. CDR3 nucleotide sequence: TGTGCCAGTAGTATATGGAGGGAGTCGAATCAGCCCCAGCATTTT.

The genes are TRBV6-5 and TRBJ1-5; TRBD1 agrees at 7 bases. Germline V lookup: CDR1 MNHEY, CDR2 SVGAGI. CDR3 size: 14 residues. With V trimmed by 4 bases and J by 5 bases, 5 bases remained unmatched. The DNA of the CDR3 is TGTGCCAGCAGTTCCGGGACAGCTCATCAGCCCCAGCATTTT. It is translated as CASSSGTAHQPQHF.